The 8 T cell receptor beta chains reported below all come from one sample, sequenced in a study of high-grade serous ovarian cancer treatment subgroups. Method: immunoSEQ multiplex PCR; TCRdb's copy keeps in-frame clones and lacks some. Here the sample spans nearly 7,000 clones, over 60% being singletons. Tumor samples were obtained before definitive surgery or chemotherapy. The sample taken for sequencing was tumor tissue. The receptors stem from a human donor with high-grade serous ovarian cancer.

The chain couples TRBV11-2 to TRBJ2-5; D is tentatively TRBD1 or TRBD2 (6 bases each). Per the germline V gene, CDR1 is SGHAT and CDR2 is FQNNGV. V shed 5 bases and J shed 5 bases, with 15 bases lying between them. There are 14 residues in the CDR3. The CDR3 DNA is TGTGCCAGCAGCCCTGGACGGGGGCGGGAGACCCAGTACTTC. Its protein product is CASSPGRGRETQYF.

This chain joins TRBV7-2 and TRBJ1-2, with D possibly matching TRBD1 (5 bases). Trimming took off 4 bases at V and 6 bases at J, with 18 bases between the two ends. The CDR3 consists of 15 residues. Germline CDR1 SGHTA, CDR2 FQGNSA. Here the CDR3 DNA reads TGTGCCAGCAGCTATCTCAGGGTGGGAGTGAATGGCTACACCTTC. It specifies CASSYLRVGVNGYTF.

The CDR3 loop reads CAISRDSDQPQHF. The CDR3 bases are TGTGCCATCAGTAGGGACAGCGATCAGCCCCAGCATTTT. The rearrangement uses TRBV10-3 and TRBJ1-5, with 7 nucleotides matching TRBD1. From germline, CDR1 is ENHRY and CDR2 SYGVKD. The CDR3 runs to 13 residues. Trimming cost V 5 bases and J 5 bases; bases outside gene matches: 3.

CDR3 amino acids: CASRSGRPETFNSPLHF. For the CDR3, the DNA is TGTGCCAGCAGATCCGGACGTCCCGAAACCTTTAATTCACCCCTCCACTTT. The rearrangement joins TRBV5-5 to TRBJ1-6; D uncertain. Germline V gene data show CDR1 as SGHKS and CDR2 as YYEKEE (reference sequence). This CDR3 has 17 amino acids. Trimming took off 5 bases at V and 6 bases at J, with 21 bases between the two ends.

The chain uses TRBV9 and TRBJ2-3; weak D call: TRBD1 (5 bases). The CDR3 consists of 15 residues. V gave up 0 bases and J gave up 4 bases, with 12 bases separating them. CDR1 is SGDLS, CDR2 YYNGEE, per germline. CDR3 in amino acids: CASSVAGARADTQYF. CDR3 nucleotides: TGTGCCAGCAGCGTAGCTGGCGCCAGGGCAGATACGCAGTATTTT.

The gene calls are TRBV7-2 and TRBJ1-2; 8 bases map to TRBD1. From germline, CDR1 is SGHTA and CDR2 FQGNSA. V lost 0 bases to trimming and J lost 6 bases; unmatched junction nucleotides: 12. CDR3 size: 17 residues. CDR3 region: CASSLATGEWSMNGYTF. The DNA for the CDR3 is TGTGCCAGCAGCTTAGCGACAGGGGAGTGGAGTATGAATGGCTACACCTTC.

The chain carries TRBV2 and TRBJ1-2; TRBD1 might be the D (5 bases). V lost 3 bases to trimming and J lost 1 base, with 12 bases between them. Germline V CDR1 and CDR2: SNHLY, FYNNEI. This CDR3 is 15 amino acids long. The DNA for the CDR3 is TGTGCCAGCAGTGAGTTAGGGGAAGTTAACTATGGCTACACCTTC. Protein product: CASSELGEVNYGYTF. Supplemented by reference TRBV2 and TRBJ1-2, the full variable domain reads EPEVTQTPSHQVTQMGQEVILRCVPISNHLYFYWYRQILGQKVEFLVSFYNNEISEKSEIFDDQFSVERPDGSNFTLKIRSTKLEDSAMYFCASSELGEVNYGYTFGSGTRLTVV.

V usage is TRBV7-6 and J usage is TRBJ2-7; 9 nucleotides align to TRBD1. After removal of 3 bases from V and 3 bases from J, the junction contained 6 bases not matched to a gene. The CDR3 is 15 amino acids. CDR1 is SGHVS and CDR2 is FNYEAQ in the germline V gene. This chain's CDR3 is CASSFGTGQGYEQYF. The CDR3 nucleotides are TGTGCCAGCAGCTTTGGGACGGGACAGGGCTACGAGCAGTACTTC.